This TCR beta chain was captured in a study of blood T cell repertoires in COVID-19. Repertoires were generated with immunoSEQ multiplex PCR, while TCRdb's copy carries only in-frame clones and drops some. The table shows approximately 270,000 clones, with 75% to 90% occurring only once. The age range of participants was about 18 to 100 years, with residence in under 30 US areas. Sample: PBMCs or T cells enriched from blood (not recorded which). The source is a woman in her fifties or sixties who had recovered from COVID-19.

The CDR3 DNA reads as TGTGCCAGCAGCGTAGGGGTGAGGGACAGGTATAATTCACCCCTCCACTTT. Amino acids: CASSVGVRDRYNSPLHF. The chain is built from TRBV9 and TRBJ1-6; 8 positions match TRBD1. Per germline, CDR1 SGDLS and CDR2 YYNGEE. The CDR3 extends over 17 amino acids. Trimming at V came to 0 bases and at J to 4 bases, leaving 6 bases not matched to a gene.